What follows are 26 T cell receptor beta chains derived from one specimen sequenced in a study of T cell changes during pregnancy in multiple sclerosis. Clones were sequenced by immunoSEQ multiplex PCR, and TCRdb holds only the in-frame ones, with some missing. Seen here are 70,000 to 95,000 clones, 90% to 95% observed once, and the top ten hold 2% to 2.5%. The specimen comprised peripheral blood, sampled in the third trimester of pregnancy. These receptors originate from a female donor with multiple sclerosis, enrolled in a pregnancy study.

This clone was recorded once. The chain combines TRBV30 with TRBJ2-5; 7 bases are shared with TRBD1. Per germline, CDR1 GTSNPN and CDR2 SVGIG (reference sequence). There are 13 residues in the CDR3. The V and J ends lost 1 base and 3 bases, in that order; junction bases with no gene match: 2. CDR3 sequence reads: CAWSAGTEETQYF. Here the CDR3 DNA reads TGTGCCTGGAGTGCCGGGACAGAAGAGACCCAGTACTTC.

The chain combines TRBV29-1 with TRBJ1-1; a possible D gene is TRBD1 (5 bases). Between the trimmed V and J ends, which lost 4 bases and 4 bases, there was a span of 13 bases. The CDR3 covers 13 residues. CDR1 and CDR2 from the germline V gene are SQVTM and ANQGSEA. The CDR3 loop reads CSVVTGLSTEAFF. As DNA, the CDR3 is TGCAGCGTTGTTACAGGCCTCAGCACTGAAGCTTTCTTT.

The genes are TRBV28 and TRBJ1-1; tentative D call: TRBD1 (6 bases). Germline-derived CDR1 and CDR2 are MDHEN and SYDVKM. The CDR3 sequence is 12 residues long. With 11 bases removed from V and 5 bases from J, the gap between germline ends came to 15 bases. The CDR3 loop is CALGGGGTEAFF. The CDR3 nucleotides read TGTGCCCTAGGCGGGGGCGGAACTGAAGCTTTCTTT.

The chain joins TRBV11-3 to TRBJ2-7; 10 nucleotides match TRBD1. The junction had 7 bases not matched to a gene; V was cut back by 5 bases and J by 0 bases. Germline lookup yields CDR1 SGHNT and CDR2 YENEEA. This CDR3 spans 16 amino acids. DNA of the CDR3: TGTGCCAGCAGCCCTGACAGGGGGCGGGCCTCCTACGAGCAGTACTTC. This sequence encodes CASSPDRGRASYEQYF.

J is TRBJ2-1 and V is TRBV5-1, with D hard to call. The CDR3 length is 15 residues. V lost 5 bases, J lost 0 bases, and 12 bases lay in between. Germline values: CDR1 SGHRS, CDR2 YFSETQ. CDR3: CASRPLAASYNEQFF. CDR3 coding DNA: TGCGCCAGCAGGCCCCTGGCGGCCTCCTACAATGAGCAGTTCTTC.

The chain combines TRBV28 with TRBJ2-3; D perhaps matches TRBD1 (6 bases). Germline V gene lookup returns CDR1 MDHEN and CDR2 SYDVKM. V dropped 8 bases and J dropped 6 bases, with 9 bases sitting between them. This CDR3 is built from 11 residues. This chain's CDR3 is CASGGPDTQYF. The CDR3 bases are TGTGCCAGCGGGGGCCCGGATACGCAGTATTTT.

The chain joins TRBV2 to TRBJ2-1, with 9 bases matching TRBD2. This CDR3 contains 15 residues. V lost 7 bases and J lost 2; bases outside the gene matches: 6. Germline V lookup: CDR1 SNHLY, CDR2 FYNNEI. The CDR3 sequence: CASTLTSGAYNEQFF. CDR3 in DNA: TGTGCCAGCACCTTGACTAGCGGAGCCTACAATGAGCAGTTCTTC.

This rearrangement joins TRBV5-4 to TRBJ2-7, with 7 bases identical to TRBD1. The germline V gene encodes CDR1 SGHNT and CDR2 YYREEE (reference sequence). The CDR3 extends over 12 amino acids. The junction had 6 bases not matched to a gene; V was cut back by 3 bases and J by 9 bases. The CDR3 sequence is CASSSRQGGQYF. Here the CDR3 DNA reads TGTGCCAGCAGCTCCCGACAGGGCGGGCAGTACTTC.

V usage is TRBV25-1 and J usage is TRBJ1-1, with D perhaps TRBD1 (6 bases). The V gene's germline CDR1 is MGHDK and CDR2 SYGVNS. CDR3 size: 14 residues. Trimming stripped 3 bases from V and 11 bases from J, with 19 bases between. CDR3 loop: CASSDSGGATGAFF. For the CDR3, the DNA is TGTGCCAGCAGTGACTCTGGGGGCGCAACGGGGGCTTTCTTT.

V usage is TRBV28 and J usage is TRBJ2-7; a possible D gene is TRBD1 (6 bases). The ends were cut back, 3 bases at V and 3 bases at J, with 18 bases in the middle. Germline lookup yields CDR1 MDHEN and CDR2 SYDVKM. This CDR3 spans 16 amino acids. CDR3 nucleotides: TGTGCCAGCAGTTTTAATACAGGGCTAGGGGACTACGAGCAGTACTTC. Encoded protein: CASSFNTGLGDYEQYF.

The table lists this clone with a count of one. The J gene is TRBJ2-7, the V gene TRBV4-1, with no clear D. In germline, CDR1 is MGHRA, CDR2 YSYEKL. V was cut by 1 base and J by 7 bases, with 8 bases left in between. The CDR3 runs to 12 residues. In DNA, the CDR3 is TGCGCCAGCAGCCAAGGGCCTAGTGAGCAGTACTTC. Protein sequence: CASSQGPSEQYF.

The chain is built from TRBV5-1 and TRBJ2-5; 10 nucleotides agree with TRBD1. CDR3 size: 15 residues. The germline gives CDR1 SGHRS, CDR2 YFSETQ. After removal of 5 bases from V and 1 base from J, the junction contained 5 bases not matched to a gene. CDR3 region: CASSRDRGSQETQYF. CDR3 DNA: TGCGCCAGCAGTCGGGACAGGGGAAGCCAAGAGACCCAGTACTTC.

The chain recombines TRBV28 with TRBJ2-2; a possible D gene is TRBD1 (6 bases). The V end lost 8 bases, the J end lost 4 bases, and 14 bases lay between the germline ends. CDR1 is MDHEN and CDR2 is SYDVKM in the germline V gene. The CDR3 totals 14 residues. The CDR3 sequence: CASGKTGGTGELFF. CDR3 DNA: TGTGCCAGCGGGAAGACAGGAGGCACCGGGGAGCTGTTTTTT.

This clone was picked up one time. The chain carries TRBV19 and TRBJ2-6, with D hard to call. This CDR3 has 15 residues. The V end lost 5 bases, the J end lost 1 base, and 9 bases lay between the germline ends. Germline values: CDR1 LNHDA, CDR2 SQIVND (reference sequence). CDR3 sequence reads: CASSLGSSGANVLTF. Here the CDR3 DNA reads TGTGCCAGTAGTCTCGGTTCTTCTGGGGCCAACGTCCTGACTTTC.

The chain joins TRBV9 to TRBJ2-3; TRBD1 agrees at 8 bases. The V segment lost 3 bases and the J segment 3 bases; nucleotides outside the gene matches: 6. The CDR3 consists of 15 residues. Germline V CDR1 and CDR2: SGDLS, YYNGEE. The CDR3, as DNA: TGTGCCAGCAGCGAGAGACAGGGGTCTACAGATACGCAGTATTTT. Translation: CASSERQGSTDTQYF.

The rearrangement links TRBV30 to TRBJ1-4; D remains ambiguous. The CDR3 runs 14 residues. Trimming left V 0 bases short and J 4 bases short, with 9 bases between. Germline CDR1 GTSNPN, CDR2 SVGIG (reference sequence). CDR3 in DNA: TGTGCCTGGAGTGTAGCAGGTTATAATGAAAAACTGTTTTTT. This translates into CAWSVAGYNEKLFF.

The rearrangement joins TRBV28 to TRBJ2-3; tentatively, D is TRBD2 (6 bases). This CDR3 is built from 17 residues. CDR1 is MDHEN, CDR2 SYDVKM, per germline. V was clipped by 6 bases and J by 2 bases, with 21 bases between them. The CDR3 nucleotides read TGTGCCAGCAGACCACCAACCCCGGGACTCTCCACAGATACGCAGTATTTT. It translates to CASRPPTPGLSTDTQYF. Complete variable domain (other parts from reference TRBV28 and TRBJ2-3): DVKVTQSSRYLVKRTGEKVFLECVQDMDHENMFWYRQDPGLGLRLIYFSYDVKMKEKGDIPEGYSVSREKKERFSLILESASTNQTSMYLCASRPPTPGLSTDTQYFGPGTRLTVL.

The CDR3 here is CASSSLAALGELFF. The CDR3 bases are TGTGCCAGTAGCTCGCTAGCGGCCCTGGGGGAGCTGTTTTTT. This chain connects TRBV19 to TRBJ2-2, with 7 bases lining up with TRBD2. CDR3 length equals 14 residues. The junction had 9 bases not matched to a gene; V was cut back by 6 bases and J by 8 bases. Per the germline V gene, CDR1 is LNHDA and CDR2 is SQIVND (reference sequence).

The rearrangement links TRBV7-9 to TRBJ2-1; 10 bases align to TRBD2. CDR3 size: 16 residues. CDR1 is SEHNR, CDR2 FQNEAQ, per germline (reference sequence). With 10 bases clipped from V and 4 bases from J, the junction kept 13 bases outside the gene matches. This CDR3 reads CAIAVGASGGYNEQFF. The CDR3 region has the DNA TGTGCCATCGCCGTCGGGGCTAGCGGGGGTTACAATGAGCAGTTCTTC.

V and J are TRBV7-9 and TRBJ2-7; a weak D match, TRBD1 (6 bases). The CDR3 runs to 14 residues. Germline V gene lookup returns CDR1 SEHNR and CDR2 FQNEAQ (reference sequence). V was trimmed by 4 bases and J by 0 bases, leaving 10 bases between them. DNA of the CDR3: TGTGCCAGCAGCTCGCAGGGGAGCTCCTACGAGCAGTACTTC. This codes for CASSSQGSSYEQYF.

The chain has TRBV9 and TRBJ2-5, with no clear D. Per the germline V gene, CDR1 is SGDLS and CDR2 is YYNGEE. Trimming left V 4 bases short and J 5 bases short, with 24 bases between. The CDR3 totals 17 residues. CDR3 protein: CASSPEANPRSSETQYF. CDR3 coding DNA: TGTGCCAGCAGCCCCGAAGCAAATCCTAGGTCTTCGGAGACCCAGTACTTC.

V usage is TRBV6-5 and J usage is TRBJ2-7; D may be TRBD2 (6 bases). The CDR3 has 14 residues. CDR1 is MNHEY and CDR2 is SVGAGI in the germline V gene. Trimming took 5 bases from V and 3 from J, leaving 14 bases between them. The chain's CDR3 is CASSRIAADYEQYF. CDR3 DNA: TGTGCCAGCAGTCGAATAGCGGCGGACTACGAGCAGTACTTC.

CDR3 sequence (DNA): TGTGCCAGCAGCCCTCAGGGGCAGGGCTACAATGAGCAGTTCTTC. It translates to CASSPQGQGYNEQFF. The genes are TRBV7-2 and TRBJ2-1, with D possibly being TRBD1 (6 bases). The CDR3 extends over 15 amino acids. Germline CDR1 is SGHTA and CDR2 is FQGNSA. V was pared by 5 bases and J by 3 bases, with 14 bases between.

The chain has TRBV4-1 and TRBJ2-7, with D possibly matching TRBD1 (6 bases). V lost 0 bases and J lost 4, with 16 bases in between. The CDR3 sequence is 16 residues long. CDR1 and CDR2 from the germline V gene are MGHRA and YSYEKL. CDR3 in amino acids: CASSQDLTGLYYEQYF. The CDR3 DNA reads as TGCGCCAGCAGCCAAGACCTCACAGGGCTGTATTACGAGCAGTACTTC.

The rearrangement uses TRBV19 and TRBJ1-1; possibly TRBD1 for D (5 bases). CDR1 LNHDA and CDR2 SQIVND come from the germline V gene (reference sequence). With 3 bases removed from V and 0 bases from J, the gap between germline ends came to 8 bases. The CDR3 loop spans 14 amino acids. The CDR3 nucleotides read TGTGCCAGTAGTATTCGGGGGATGAACACTGAAGCTTTCTTT. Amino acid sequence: CASSIRGMNTEAFF.

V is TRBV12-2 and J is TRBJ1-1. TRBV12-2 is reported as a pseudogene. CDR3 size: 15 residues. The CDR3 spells CASRPVGGAGTEAFF. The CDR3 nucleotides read TGTGCAAGTCGCCCAGTCGGGGGGGCCGGCACTGAAGCTTTCTTT.